This TCR beta chain was captured in a study of regulatory T cells in long-lasting Graves disease listed by TCRdb under 2021. Background for the entire study: Persistent Graves' disease meant more than 5 years of antithyroid drug treatment with TSH receptor autoantibodies that stayed positive. Peripheral blood TCR sequencing and RNA sequencing compared persistent Graves' disease patients with newly diagnosed Graves' disease patients. The study was registered as a clinical trial and conducted in China. TCR sequencing covered around 13 persistent and around 20 newly diagnosed Graves' disease patients, some 35 samples in total. Antithyroid drugs had been taken for approximately 9.5 years on average by persistent Graves' disease patients in the clinical cohort.

Taken with the paper, the label for time point translates to: persistent/refractory GD, antithyroid drugs over 5 years with positive TRAb. RNA was extracted from PBMCs in TRIzol for both TCR sequencing and RNA sequencing. Graves' disease was diagnosed according to American Thyroid Association guidelines. Recruitment of patients was carried out at an endocrinology department in Xi'an, China. Each patient gave around 9.2 milliliters of peripheral blood, collected in an EDTA anticoagulant tube. Ficoll Paque Plus density gradient separation was used to isolate PBMCs, and no additional T cell sorting was done. An Agilent 2100 Bioanalyzer and agarose gel were used to check RNA quality, and a NanoDrop 2000 was used to measure RNA concentration. In the case of this clonotype: Its target antigen remains unknown. Base qualities are not provided; no much larger clone lies one nucleotide away.

Library preparation employed multiplex PCR. Data came from an Illumina HiSeq 4000. To build TCR beta libraries, CDR3 regions were amplified by Arm-PCR using iRepertoire HTBI primers. Before sequencing, the PCR products underwent gel purification. The published analysis was carried out like this. Across samples, about 64 TRBV and 13 to 15 TRBJ segments were identified and used for gene usage analysis of CDR3 amino acid clonotypes. COPE and FqMerger were used to merge filtered high-quality paired reads into contigs. BLAST was used to align contigs to the IMGT TRBV, TRBD and TRBJ reference genes, and CDR3 was defined following IMGT. Any clonotype with a frequency above 0.1% was counted as a highly expanded clone. Shannon entropy was used to measure repertoire diversity, and the Gini coefficient was used to measure V-J evenness. A clonotype was considered public if more than one individual shared it. TCRdb took the public reads, trimmed them with fastp at Q25, ran MiXCR for clone calling and kept in-frame beta chains. Each CDR3 protein gets just one entry, which takes the most common genes and DNA from the rows behind it. It is TCRdb's table, rather than the study itself, that gives the V and J calls and clone size. Recorded for this sample are almost 350,000 distinct CDR3 sequences; about 20% of them occurred a single time. The ten largest account for just under 30% of the sample.

Looking up the germline V gene yields CDR1 KGHSH and CDR2 LQKENI. The germline ends are 17 bases apart after V is trimmed by 3 bases and J by 6 bases. From the cysteine through the phenylalanine, the CDR3 covers 15 amino acids. CDR3 DNA only is kept here, 45 bases in frame from base 1. The study at large found these results: Persistent disease showed preferential use of TRBV28, TRBJ1-2 and TRBJ2-5, whereas newly diagnosed disease favored TRBV20-1 and TRBJ2-1. The study examined only peripheral blood because the primary lesion, thyroid tissue, could not be accessed. Sequencing and analysis were limited to the TCR beta chain. The authors noted that the small sample size was a limitation that may lower accuracy. Persistent patients shared more public clonotypes among themselves (more than 2,500) than newly diagnosed patients did (about 970). Compared with newly diagnosed patients, persistent Graves' disease patients had lower TCR Shannon entropy and fewer highly expanded clones, which suggests clonal expansion.

The sequence was collected from a female donor with Graves disease. The rearranged chain carries TRBV18 and TRBJ1-1, with the D gene call left open. The sequencing used peripheral blood mononuclear cells (PBMCs), collected when the disease was refractory, from a patient treated with antithyroid drugs. The DNA sequence reads TGTGCCAGCTCACCGCAGATTGAAACGGGCGCTGAAGCTTTCTTT. It codes for CASSPQIETGAEAFF.